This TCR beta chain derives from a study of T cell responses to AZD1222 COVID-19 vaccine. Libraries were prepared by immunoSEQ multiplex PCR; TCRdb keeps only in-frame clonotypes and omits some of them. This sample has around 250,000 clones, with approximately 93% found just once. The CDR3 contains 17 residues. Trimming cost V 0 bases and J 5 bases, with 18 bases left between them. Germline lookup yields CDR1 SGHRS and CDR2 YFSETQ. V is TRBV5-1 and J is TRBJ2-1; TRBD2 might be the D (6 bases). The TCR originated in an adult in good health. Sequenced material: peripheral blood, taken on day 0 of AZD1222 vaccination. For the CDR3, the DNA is TGCGCCAGCAGCTTGGGGCTAGCGTTTCGACCGGACAATGAGCAGTTCTTC. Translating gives CASSLGLAFRPDNEQFF.